These 3 T cell receptor beta chains originate from one sample sequenced in a study of identical twins. TCRdb reprocessed the 5' RACE reads via MiXCR and lists one record per CDR3 protein. The sample shows around 140,000 distinct CDR3 sequences, roughly 3.2% of them seen only once. The sequenced sample was memory T cells sorted from blood. The receptors derive from a man younger than 35 in good health.

The sample holds many counts of this clonotype. The V gene is TRBV4-3, the J gene TRBJ1-4, with D perhaps TRBD1 (6 bases). Germline CDR1 is LGHNA and CDR2 is YSLEER. V dropped 4 bases and J dropped 6 bases, with 18 bases sitting between them. The CDR3 spans 16 residues. The CDR3 here is CASSRNQWGPDEKLFF. The CDR3 DNA reads as TGCGCCAGCAGCCGAAACCAGTGGGGGCCAGATGAAAAACTGTTTTTT.

This clonotype came up many times. The gene calls are TRBV7-2 and TRBJ2-6; D not resolved. The CDR3 runs 16 residues. V was trimmed by 4 bases and J by 1 base, leaving 11 bases between them. Germline lookup yields CDR1 SGHTA and CDR2 FQGNSA. The CDR3 spells CASSSQAISGANVLTF. Written as DNA, the CDR3 is TGTGCCAGCAGCTCCCAGGCCATTTCTGGGGCCAACGTCCTGACTTTC.

This clonotype was found many times. V is TRBV5-1 and J is TRBJ1-5; 10 nucleotides match TRBD1. Germline V CDR1 and CDR2: SGHRS, YFSETQ. The CDR3 consists of 14 residues. The J segment lost 7 bases and the V segment lost 4 bases, leaving 5 bases of the junction unmatched. CDR3 in amino acids: CASSPGTGVQPQHF. The CDR3 DNA follows: TGCGCCAGCAGCCCTGGGACAGGGGTCCAGCCCCAGCATTTT. The full variable domain, rest sourced from reference TRBV5-1 and TRBJ1-5, is KAGVTQTPRYLIKTRGQQVTLSCSPISGHRSVSWYQQTPGQGLQFLFEYFSETQRNKGNFPGRFSGRQFSNSRSEMNVSTLELGDSALYLCASSPGTGVQPQHFGDGTRLSIL.